This is a list of T cell receptor beta chains from one sample in a study of shared clonotypes between healthy human individuals. The repertoire was sequenced with immunoSEQ multiplex PCR; TCRdb's copy has only in-frame clones and lacks some. The sample records approximately 2.1 million clones, 80% to 95% being singletons. The specimen sequenced was naive CD4+ T cells from PBMCs. These receptors all come from a young man in good health. Some clones in this sample may be carry-over from other donors' samples. The CDR3 runs from the conserved cysteine through the conserved F or W. Fields, in order: clone size, V gene, J gene, D gene, CDR3 DNA, CDR3 protein. A D gene is named only where the DNA matches it firmly. Not all rows give a size; the values are once, few, many and, for expanded clones, a class.

abundance: NA
v_gene: TRBV5-1
j_gene: TRBJ1-1
d_gene: TRBD1
CDR3nt: TGCGCCAGCAGCCCCGGACAGGCTTACCTACGGAACACTGAAGCTTTCTTT
CDR3aa: CASSPGQAYLRNTEAFF

abundance: NA
v_gene: TRBV5-1
j_gene: TRBJ2-1
d_gene: TRBD2
CDR3nt: TGCGCCAGCAGCTTGGGGACTAGCGGATACAATGAGCAGTTCTTC
CDR3aa: CASSLGTSGYNEQFF

abundance: once
v_gene: TRBV7-2
j_gene: TRBJ2-1
d_gene: TRBD2
CDR3nt: TGTGCCAGCAGTAGGACGCCGGGACTAGAGCAGTTCTTC
CDR3aa: CASSRTPGLEQFF

abundance: NA
v_gene: TRBV27
j_gene: TRBJ2-5
d_gene: TRBD1
CDR3nt: TGTGCCAGCAGTTTAAGGTCATCGGGACAGGGAGAGACCCAGTACTTC
CDR3aa: CASSLRSSGQGETQYF

abundance: NA
v_gene: TRBV27
j_gene: TRBJ1-1
d_gene: NA
CDR3nt: TGTGCCAGCAGTTACCGGGCCCAGAACACTGAAGCTTTCTTT
CDR3aa: CASSYRAQNTEAFF

abundance: NA
v_gene: TRBV10-3
j_gene: TRBJ2-2
d_gene: NA
CDR3nt: TGTGCCATCAGTGAGTCAAAGGGGAGCACCGGGGAGCTGTTTTTT
CDR3aa: CAISESKGSTGELFF

abundance: NA
v_gene: TRBV28
j_gene: TRBJ2-1
d_gene: NA
CDR3nt: TGTGCCAGCAGCCTCCTGACAGCAGGGGCAAATGAGCAGTTCTTC
CDR3aa: CASSLLTAGANEQFF

abundance: NA
v_gene: TRBV5-1
j_gene: TRBJ1-4
d_gene: TRBD1
CDR3nt: TGCGCCAGCAGCGTGGGACAGGGGGAAGGGAAACTGTTTTTT
CDR3aa: CASSVGQGEGKLFF

abundance: once
v_gene: TRBV18
j_gene: TRBJ2-7
d_gene: NA
CDR3nt: TGTGCCAGCTCACTCCGGACGACACCCCTGGGCATCTACGAGCAGTACTTC
CDR3aa: CASSLRTTPLGIYEQYF

abundance: few
v_gene: TRBV18
j_gene: TRBJ1-1
d_gene: NA
CDR3nt: TGTGCCAGCTCACCTGGGCAGTTGAACACTGAAGCTTTCTTT
CDR3aa: CASSPGQLNTEAFF

abundance: NA
v_gene: TRBV28
j_gene: TRBJ1-2
d_gene: NA
CDR3nt: TGTGCCAGCAGAACCCAGGCGATGACTTATGGCTACACCTTC
CDR3aa: CASRTQAMTYGYTF

abundance: NA
v_gene: TRBV27
j_gene: TRBJ2-1
d_gene: TRBD2
CDR3nt: TGTGCCAGCAGTTTATTAGGGACTAGCGGGAGGGCCGGGCAGTTCTTC
CDR3aa: CASSLLGTSGRAGQFF

abundance: NA
v_gene: TRBV28
j_gene: TRBJ2-5
d_gene: NA
CDR3nt: TGTGCCAGCAGCTCGTATACGGGAGTAGAGACCCAGTACTTC
CDR3aa: CASSSYTGVETQYF

abundance: NA
v_gene: TRBV7-2
j_gene: TRBJ2-5
d_gene: NA
CDR3nt: TGTGCCAGCAGCTTACCGGGAGCAGAGACCCAGTACTTC
CDR3aa: CASSLPGAETQYF

abundance: NA
v_gene: TRBV2
j_gene: TRBJ2-7
d_gene: NA
CDR3nt: TGTGCCAGTCATTCCGACTCCTACGAGCAGTACTTC
CDR3aa: CASHSDSYEQYF

abundance: NA
v_gene: TRBV7-3
j_gene: TRBJ2-7
d_gene: TRBD1
CDR3nt: TGTGCCAGCAGCTTATTGATCCCAAGACAGGGCCCAAAGCCATGGTTATACTACGAGCAGTACTTC
CDR3aa: CASSLLIPRQGPKPWLYYEQYF

abundance: NA
v_gene: TRBV7-9
j_gene: TRBJ2-2
d_gene: NA
CDR3nt: TGTGCCAGCAGCTTTAAGAACACCGGGGAGCTGTTTTTT
CDR3aa: CASSFKNTGELFF

abundance: NA
v_gene: TRBV6-5
j_gene: TRBJ2-7
d_gene: NA
CDR3nt: TGTGCCAGCCTGTCCAGGGGGGGCTACGAGCAGTACTTC
CDR3aa: CASLSRGGYEQYF

abundance: NA
v_gene: TRBV7-6
j_gene: TRBJ1-6
d_gene: TRBD1
CDR3nt: TGTGCCAGCAGCTTAGCGGACAAGGGACAGCAGAATTCACCCCTCCACTTT
CDR3aa: CASSLADKGQQNSPLHF

abundance: NA
v_gene: TRBV13
j_gene: TRBJ2-5
d_gene: NA
CDR3nt: TGTGCCAGCGGTTCCAGAGGGCCCCAAGAGACCCAGTACTTC
CDR3aa: CASGSRGPQETQYF

abundance: NA
v_gene: TRBV6-5
j_gene: TRBJ1-2
d_gene: NA
CDR3nt: TGTGCCAGCAGTTACAATCCGGGGCGTGGAGACTATGGCTACACCTTC
CDR3aa: CASSYNPGRGDYGYTF

abundance: NA
v_gene: TRBV7-3
j_gene: TRBJ1-1
d_gene: NA
CDR3nt: TGTGCCAGCAGCTTTTTGGCGAACACTGAAGCTTTCTTT
CDR3aa: CASSFLANTEAFF

abundance: NA
v_gene: TRBV28
j_gene: TRBJ1-6
d_gene: TRBD1
CDR3nt: TGTGCCAGTCTTCCCCCGGGACAGGGTACCTCACCCCTCCACTTT
CDR3aa: CASLPPGQGTSPLHF

abundance: NA
v_gene: TRBV6-5
j_gene: TRBJ1-1
d_gene: NA
CDR3nt: TGTGCCAGCAGTGAGACCCTACGAGCAGCTTTCTTT
CDR3aa: CASSETLRAAFF

abundance: NA
v_gene: TRBV28
j_gene: TRBJ2-7
d_gene: NA
CDR3nt: TGTGCCAGCAGTTTTTTCTACCTGGGGGACGAGCAGTACTTC
CDR3aa: CASSFFYLGDEQYF

abundance: NA
v_gene: TRBV5-1
j_gene: TRBJ2-3
d_gene: NA
CDR3nt: TGCGCCAGCAGCCCTGGGCCTCCGCGAGATACGCAGTATTTT
CDR3aa: CASSPGPPRDTQYF

abundance: NA
v_gene: TRBV9
j_gene: TRBJ1-1
d_gene: NA
CDR3nt: TGTGCCAGCAGCGGAAAGCCCCTGGGCACTGAAGCTTTCTTT
CDR3aa: CASSGKPLGTEAFF

abundance: few
v_gene: TRBV6-1
j_gene: TRBJ2-3
d_gene: TRBD1
CDR3nt: TGTGCCAGCAGTGGTATTAGACAGGGGGGCACAGATACGCAGTATTTT
CDR3aa: CASSGIRQGGTDTQYF

abundance: NA
v_gene: TRBV4-1
j_gene: TRBJ2-2
d_gene: NA
CDR3nt: TGCGCCAGCAGCCAAGATCGGCAATCTTACCACACCGGGGAGCTGTTTTTT
CDR3aa: CASSQDRQSYHTGELFF

abundance: once
v_gene: TRBV7-9
j_gene: TRBJ1-1
d_gene: NA
CDR3nt: TGTGCCAGCAGCCAGATCAGGACTGAAGCTTTCTTT
CDR3aa: CASSQIRTEAFF

abundance: NA
v_gene: TRBV9
j_gene: TRBJ2-7
d_gene: TRBD2
CDR3nt: TGTGCCAGCAGCGTAGGAGTAGCGGGAGCCTACGAGCAGTACTTC
CDR3aa: CASSVGVAGAYEQYF

abundance: NA
v_gene: TRBV28
j_gene: TRBJ2-7
d_gene: NA
CDR3nt: TGTGCCAGCAGTTCCCAGCCGTTCTACGAGCAGTACTTC
CDR3aa: CASSSQPFYEQYF

abundance: NA
v_gene: TRBV7-8
j_gene: TRBJ2-1
d_gene: TRBD2
CDR3nt: TGTGCCAGCAGCCCCAGCGGGAGGGGTTACAATGAGCAGTTCTTC
CDR3aa: CASSPSGRGYNEQFF

abundance: few
v_gene: TRBV30
j_gene: TRBJ1-1
d_gene: NA
CDR3nt: TGTGCCTGGAGATATACAGAGAACACTGAAGCTTTCTTT
CDR3aa: CAWRYTENTEAFF

abundance: NA
v_gene: TRBV29-1
j_gene: TRBJ2-3
d_gene: TRBD1
CDR3nt: TGCAGCGTTAAATGGGGACAGGAGTCCACAGATACGCAGTATTTT
CDR3aa: CSVKWGQESTDTQYF

abundance: NA
v_gene: TRBV5-1
j_gene: TRBJ2-7
d_gene: NA
CDR3nt: TGCGCCAGCAGCTTGAGGCCGGGTTCAATGGGCGAGCAGTACTTC
CDR3aa: CASSLRPGSMGEQYF

abundance: NA
v_gene: TRBV7-9
j_gene: TRBJ2-3
d_gene: TRBD2
CDR3nt: TGTGCCAGCAGCCGGGGGACTAGAGGAGACACAGATACGCAGTATTTT
CDR3aa: CASSRGTRGDTDTQYF

abundance: NA
v_gene: TRBV19
j_gene: TRBJ1-5
d_gene: NA
CDR3nt: TGTGCCAGTAGTCAAGGGCGCAATCAGCCCCAGCATTTT
CDR3aa: CASSQGRNQPQHF

abundance: few
v_gene: TRBV7-9
j_gene: TRBJ1-4
d_gene: NA
CDR3nt: TGTGCCAGCAGCTTAGCAGCAACTAATGAAAAACTGTTTTTT
CDR3aa: CASSLAATNEKLFF

abundance: NA
v_gene: TRBV30
j_gene: TRBJ2-5
d_gene: TRBD2
CDR3nt: TGTGCCTGGAGTGTATCGCTAGCGGGAGACGAGACCCAGTACTTC
CDR3aa: CAWSVSLAGDETQYF

abundance: NA
v_gene: TRBV5-1
j_gene: TRBJ1-4
d_gene: NA
CDR3nt: TGCGCCAGCAGCTTGGACAGGGAAAAACTGTTTTTT
CDR3aa: CASSLDREKLFF

abundance: NA
v_gene: TRBV7-9
j_gene: TRBJ2-5
d_gene: NA
CDR3nt: TGTGCCAGCAGCTCTGTCTGGGGAATGGAGACCCAGTACTTC
CDR3aa: CASSSVWGMETQYF

abundance: NA
v_gene: TRBV7-7
j_gene: TRBJ2-7
d_gene: TRBD1
CDR3nt: TGTGCCAGCAGCTTAGACCCAACAGGGGGCAAGTACTTC
CDR3aa: CASSLDPTGGKYF

abundance: NA
v_gene: TRBV6-5
j_gene: TRBJ1-1
d_gene: NA
CDR3nt: TGTGCCAGCTCAACTATTGACACTGAAGCTTTCTTT
CDR3aa: CASSTIDTEAFF

abundance: NA
v_gene: TRBV10-3
j_gene: TRBJ1-2
d_gene: NA
CDR3nt: TGTGCCATCAGTGAAACAGGGCCCTCAGGCTATGGCTACACCTTC
CDR3aa: CAISETGPSGYGYTF

abundance: few
v_gene: TRBV2
j_gene: TRBJ2-2
d_gene: NA
CDR3nt: TGTGCCAGCGGGTGGGACCCCACCGGGGAGCTGTTTTTT
CDR3aa: CASGWDPTGELFF

abundance: NA
v_gene: TRBV14
j_gene: TRBJ2-1
d_gene: NA
CDR3nt: TGTGCCAGCAGCCAAGATTCCGCTGAGCAGTTCTTC
CDR3aa: CASSQDSAEQFF

abundance: NA
v_gene: TRBV11-1
j_gene: TRBJ1-4
d_gene: NA
CDR3nt: TGTGCCAGCAGCCGAGGGACACTCCTGTTTTTT
CDR3aa: CASSRGTLLFF